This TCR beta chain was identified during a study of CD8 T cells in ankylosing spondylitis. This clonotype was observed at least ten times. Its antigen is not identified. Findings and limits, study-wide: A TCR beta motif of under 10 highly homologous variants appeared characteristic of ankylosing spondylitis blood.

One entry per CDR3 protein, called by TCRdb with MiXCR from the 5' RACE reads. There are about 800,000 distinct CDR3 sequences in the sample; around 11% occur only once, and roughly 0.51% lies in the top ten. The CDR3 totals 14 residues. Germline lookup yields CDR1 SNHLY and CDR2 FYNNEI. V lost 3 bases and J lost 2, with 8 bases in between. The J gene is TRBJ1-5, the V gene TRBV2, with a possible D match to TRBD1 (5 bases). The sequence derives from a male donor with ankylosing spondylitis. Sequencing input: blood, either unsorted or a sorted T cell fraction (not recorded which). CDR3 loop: CASSDRVGNQPQHF. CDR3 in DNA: TGTGCCAGCAGTGACAGGGTAGGCAATCAGCCCCAGCATTTT.